This TCR beta chain was recorded in a study of blood T cell repertoires in COVID-19. The wider study: Sites across the United States, Italy and Spain contributed samples from acute and convalescent COVID-19. T cells, B-cell-depleted T cells, or PBMCs supplied cDNA or gDNA.

Data came from immunoSEQ multiplex PCR; TCRdb stores just in-frame clones and leaves some out. The table has 110,000 or so clones, approximately 90% seen once. The sample consisted of peripheral blood. This clonotype was sampled from a woman aged 45-65 years with acute or convalescent COVID-19.

CDR3 nucleotides: TGTGCCAGCAGCTTGACTAGCTCGGAGACCCAGTACTTC. Its translation: CASSLTSSETQYF. The chain has TRBV5-4 and TRBJ2-5, with D perhaps matching TRBD2 (6 bases). The germline CDR1 and CDR2 sequences are SGHNT and YYREEE (reference sequence). Trimming cost V 1 base and J 5 bases, with 9 bases left between them. The CDR3 covers 13 residues.